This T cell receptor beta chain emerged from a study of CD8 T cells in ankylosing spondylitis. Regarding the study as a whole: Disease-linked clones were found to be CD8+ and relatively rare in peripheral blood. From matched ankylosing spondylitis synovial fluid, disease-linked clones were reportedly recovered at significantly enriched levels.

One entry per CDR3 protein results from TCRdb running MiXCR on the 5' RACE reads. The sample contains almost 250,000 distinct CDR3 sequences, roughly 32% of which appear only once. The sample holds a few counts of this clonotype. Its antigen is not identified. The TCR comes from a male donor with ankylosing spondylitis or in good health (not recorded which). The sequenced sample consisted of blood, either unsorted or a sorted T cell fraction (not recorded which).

In DNA form, the CDR3 reads TGCGCCAGCAGCCAACAGGACAGGGTATACGAGCAGTACTTC. Translated, it gives CASSQQDRVYEQYF. The gene calls are TRBV4-1 and TRBJ2-7; 8 positions match TRBD1. Germline V lookup: CDR1 MGHRA, CDR2 YSYEKL. This CDR3 is built from 14 residues. With V trimmed by 2 bases and J by 4 bases, 4 bases remained unmatched.